These 11 T cell receptor beta chains were sequenced from one sample in a study of T cell responses to AZD1222 COVID-19 vaccine. Generated by immunoSEQ multiplex PCR, the TCRdb table keeps only in-frame clones and is missing some. In the table there are approximately 300,000 clones, around 92% of which are singletons. Sequenced material: peripheral blood, taken 28 days after the second AZD1222 dose. These TCRs come from an adult who received the AZD1222 COVID-19 vaccine.

The rearrangement joins TRBV7-9 to TRBJ1-2; possible D gene TRBD1, 6 bases. Germline V gives CDR1 SEHNR, CDR2 FQNEAQ (reference sequence). Between the trimmed V and J ends, which lost 1 base and 7 bases, there was a span of 10 bases. This CDR3 spans 13 amino acids. The CDR3, as DNA: TGTGCCAGCAGCTTAGGGGGGCAGGGTGGCTACACCTTC. Amino acid sequence: CASSLGGQGGYTF. The full variable domain, its missing parts supplied by reference TRBV7-9 and TRBJ1-2, is DTGVSQNPRHKITKRGQNVTFRCDPISEHNRLYWYRQTLGQGPEFLTYFQNEAQLEKSRLLSDRFSAERPKGSFSTLEIQRTEQGDSAMYLCASSLGGQGGYTFGSGTRLTVV.

The rearrangement uses TRBV15 and TRBJ2-1, with D unclear. The V end was cut by 0 bases, the J end by 8 bases, with 17 bases between. The CDR3 covers 16 residues. Germline V gives CDR1 LNHNV, CDR2 YYDKDF (reference sequence). As DNA, the CDR3 is TGTGCCACCAGCAGAGATACTTTGGCCCTTCTCCATGAGCAGTTCTTC. Protein product: CATSRDTLALLHEQFF.

CDR3 loop: CAIGLGGNTIYF. The CDR3 nucleotides read TGTGCCATCGGGCTAGGGGGAAACACCATATATTTT. This rearrangement joins TRBV10-3 to TRBJ1-3; D remains unclear. The CDR3 has 12 residues. In germline, CDR1 is ENHRY, CDR2 SYGVKD. V was shortened by 8 bases and J by 4 bases, with 9 bases between the two germline ends.

This clone has a single count. The gene calls are TRBV5-1 and TRBJ2-7; D gene ambiguous. V lost 0 bases and J lost 2, with 9 bases in between. CDR3 size: 14 residues. Germline V gene data show CDR1 as SGHRS and CDR2 as YFSETQ. The chain's CDR3 is CASSLGRIPYEQYF. The DNA of the CDR3 is TGCGCCAGCAGCTTGGGAAGGATCCCCTACGAGCAGTACTTC. Based on the CDR3 plus reference TRBV5-1 and TRBJ2-7, the full variable domain is KAGVTQTPRYLIKTRGQQVTLSCSPISGHRSVSWYQQTPGQGLQFLFEYFSETQRNKGNFPGRFSGRQFSNSRSEMNVSTLELGDSALYLCASSLGRIPYEQYFGPGTRLTVT.

V usage is TRBV5-1 and J usage is TRBJ1-2; D gene uncertain. CDR3 size: 16 residues. V lost 0 bases and J 0 bases, leaving 12 bases between the germline ends. Germline V gene sequence: CDR1 SGHRS, CDR2 YFSETQ. The CDR3 protein is CASSLEPSYPNYGYTF. For the CDR3, the DNA is TGCGCCAGCAGCTTGGAACCGAGCTACCCTAACTATGGCTACACCTTC. The full variable domain, its missing parts supplied by reference TRBV5-1 and TRBJ1-2, is KAGVTQTPRYLIKTRGQQVTLSCSPISGHRSVSWYQQTPGQGLQFLFEYFSETQRNKGNFPGRFSGRQFSNSRSEMNVSTLELGDSALYLCASSLEPSYPNYGYTFGSGTRLTVV.

This clone has just one count. The chain links TRBV7-8 to TRBJ1-3; 7 bases fit TRBD1. With V trimmed by 5 bases and J by 1 base, 8 bases remained unmatched. Germline CDR1 reads SGHVS; CDR2 reads FQNEAQ. This CDR3 is 16 amino acids long. The CDR3 protein is CASSDQGGGSGNTIYF. In DNA form, the CDR3 reads TGTGCCAGCAGCGACCAGGGGGGAGGTTCTGGAAACACCATATATTTT.

This clone was seen a single time. The chain couples TRBV19 to TRBJ2-1, with 7 nucleotides matching TRBD2. CDR3 size: 15 residues. The V segment lost 0 bases and the J segment 7 bases; nucleotides outside the gene matches: 6. CDR1 and CDR2 from the germline V gene are LNHDA and SQIVND (reference sequence). The CDR3 loop is CASSIDQGGLNEQFF. The CDR3 DNA sequence: TGTGCCAGTAGTATAGACCAGGGAGGGCTGAATGAGCAGTTCTTC. Using reference TRBV19 and TRBJ2-1 for the parts outside the CDR3, the full variable domain is DGGITQSPKYLFRKEGQNVTLSCEQNLNHDAMYWYRQDPGQGLRLIYYSQIVNDFQKGDIAEGYSVSREKKESFPLTVTSAQKNPTAFYLCASSIDQGGLNEQFFGPGTRLTVL.

The chain uses TRBV3-1 (or the pseudogene TRBV3-2) and TRBJ2-7; weak D call: TRBD1 (6 bases). This CDR3 has 14 residues. Trimming took off 2 bases at V and 2 bases at J, with 10 bases between the two ends. Germline CDR1 is LGHDT and CDR2 is YNNKEL (reference sequence). CDR3 in DNA: TGTGCCAGCAGCCAAACACAGGGCCCCTACGAGCAGTACTTC. Translation gives CASSQTQGPYEQYF.

The V call is TRBV3-1 (or the pseudogene TRBV3-2), the J call TRBJ1-1, with D possibly being TRBD1 (5 bases). The germline V gene has CDR1 LGHDT and CDR2 YNNKEL (reference sequence). The CDR3 is 13 amino acids. Deletions cut 1 base from V and 7 bases from J, with 10 bases between. In DNA, the CDR3 is TGTGCCAGCAGCCAAGTCGGGGCCAGTGAAGCTTTCTTT. Its translation is CASSQVGASEAFF.

The rearrangement uses TRBV7-9 and TRBJ2-1, with 8 bases matching TRBD2. There are 17 residues in the CDR3. Losses at the gene ends were 1 base for V and 6 bases for J; bases not matched to a gene: 11. Per germline, CDR1 SEHNR and CDR2 FQNEAQ (reference sequence). In DNA form, the CDR3 reads TGTGCCAGCAGCTTAGGGGGCGGGAGGACACGTATCAATGAGCAGTTCTTC. This sequence encodes CASSLGGGRTRINEQFF.

There are a few counts of this clone. The CDR3 is CSASTDSNQPQHF. In DNA form, the CDR3 reads TGCAGTGCGAGTACGGATAGCAATCAGCCCCAGCATTTT. The rearrangement joins TRBV20-1 to TRBJ1-5; D uncertain. V lost 6 bases and J 0 bases, leaving 9 bases between the germline ends. The CDR3 sequence is 13 residues long. Germline V gene lookup returns CDR1 DFQATT and CDR2 SNEGSKA (reference sequence).